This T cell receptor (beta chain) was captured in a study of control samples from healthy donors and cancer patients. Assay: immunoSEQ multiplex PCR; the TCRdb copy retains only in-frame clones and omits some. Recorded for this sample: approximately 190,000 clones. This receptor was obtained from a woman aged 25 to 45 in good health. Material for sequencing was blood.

This CDR3 is CASSFPGQGTDTQYF. CDR3 coding DNA: TGTGCCAGCAGTTTCCCGGGACAGGGCACAGATACGCAGTATTTT. The V and J genes are TRBV6-2 or TRBV6-3 and TRBJ2-3, with 8 nucleotides matching TRBD1. The CDR3 is made up of 15 amino acids. After removal of 4 bases from V and 1 base from J, the junction contained 4 bases not matched to a gene. Germline V gives CDR1 MNHEY, CDR2 SVGEGT.